At least ten counts were recorded for the clone carrying this TCR beta chain. Its antigen is unknown. These data originate in a study of T cells in Graves' hyperthyroidism and ophthalmopathy. TCR beta CDR3 sequences were amplified from RNA transcripts. Initially, a first-round RT-PCR of the TCR CDR3 employed the HTBI primer set. TCRdb re-analysed the multiplex PCR reads in MiXCR, keeping a single row per CDR3 protein. Here the sample spans hundreds of thousands of distinct CDR3 sequences, about 17% being singletons. Overall study results and limits: By a 13 V-J model, ophthalmopathy was set apart from stable hyperthyroidism.

Graves' hyperthyroidism was deemed stable given no ophthalmopathy progression within 18 months. It was 8 to 10 ml of fresh peripheral blood that supplied the PBMCs. CDR1 is SGHTA and CDR2 is FQGNSA in the germline V gene. Germline trimming cut 6 bases from V and 6 bases from J; bases unmatched to any gene: 6. This CDR3 spans 14 amino acids. The genes are TRBV7-2 and TRBJ2-3; 10 positions agree with TRBD2. Source material: blood. This receptor was obtained from a woman in her thirties with Graves' hyperthyroidism. The CDR3 coding sequence is TGTGCCAGCAGACGGCTAGCGGGAGCGGATACGCAGTATTTT. It yields the protein CASRRLAGADTQYF.